The 2 T cell receptor beta chains in this list originate from one sample, sequenced in a study of shared clonotypes between healthy human individuals. TCRdb's table, derived via immunoSEQ multiplex PCR, lists solely in-frame clones and lacks some. Seen here are about 1.1 million clones, 60% to 85% observed once, and the top ten hold 0.89%. Sequences were obtained from memory CD4+ T cells from PBMCs. Subset in this sample: CD45RA-negative fraction. Receptors originate from a man aged 18 to 29 in good health. Some clones in this sample may be carry-over from other donors' samples.

The chain recombines TRBV28 with TRBJ1-5; TRBD1 aligns across 7 bases. CDR3 length: 16 amino acids. V lost 4 bases and J lost 4; bases outside the gene matches: 10. Germline V gene sequence: CDR1 MDHEN, CDR2 SYDVKM. The CDR3 bases are TGTGCCAGCAGTTCCCCTACGACAGGGACTAATCAGCCCCAGCATTTT. Translating gives CASSSPTTGTNQPQHF.

This chain uses TRBV28 with TRBJ2-1; TRBD2 matches 11 bases. V was pared by 5 bases and J by 5 bases, with 8 bases of the junction left unmatched. The germline CDR1 and CDR2 sequences are MDHEN and SYDVKM. The CDR3 contains 16 residues. This CDR3 is CASSPHSGRANNEQFF. In nucleotides, the CDR3 is TGTGCCAGCAGTCCCCATAGCGGGAGGGCTAACAATGAGCAGTTCTTC.